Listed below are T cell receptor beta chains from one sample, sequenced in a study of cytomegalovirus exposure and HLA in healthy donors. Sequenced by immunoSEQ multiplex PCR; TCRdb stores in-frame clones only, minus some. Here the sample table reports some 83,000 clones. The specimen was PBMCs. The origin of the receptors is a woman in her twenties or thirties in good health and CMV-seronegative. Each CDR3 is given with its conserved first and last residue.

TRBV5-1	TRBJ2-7	CASSVDRSSYEQYF
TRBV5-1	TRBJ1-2	CASSPKIPGGDYGYTF
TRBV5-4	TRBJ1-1	CASSVERGTEAFF
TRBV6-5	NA	CASSSPGHYEQYF
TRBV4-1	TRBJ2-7	CASSQIAGGGYEQYF
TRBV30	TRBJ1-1	CAWSVGGTGQHEAFF
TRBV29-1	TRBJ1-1	CSVEEGGGTEAFF
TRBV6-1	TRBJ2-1	CASLAGAIGNEQFF
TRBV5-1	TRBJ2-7	CASSLQIGSSYEQYF
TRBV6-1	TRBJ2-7	CASSPPGTGGYEQYF
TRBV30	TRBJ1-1	CAWKIPGWDTEAFF
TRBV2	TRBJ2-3	CASSLVGTQYF
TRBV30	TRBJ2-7	CAWSETLPGLDHEQYF
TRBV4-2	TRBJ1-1	CASSPADRVETEAFF
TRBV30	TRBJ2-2	CAWKSGTNTGELFF
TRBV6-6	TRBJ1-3	CASVSGGVRGNTIYF
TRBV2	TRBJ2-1	CASKENSSPNNEQFF
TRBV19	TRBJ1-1	CASSVHTATEAFF
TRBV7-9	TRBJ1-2	CASSLEGGSNYGYTF